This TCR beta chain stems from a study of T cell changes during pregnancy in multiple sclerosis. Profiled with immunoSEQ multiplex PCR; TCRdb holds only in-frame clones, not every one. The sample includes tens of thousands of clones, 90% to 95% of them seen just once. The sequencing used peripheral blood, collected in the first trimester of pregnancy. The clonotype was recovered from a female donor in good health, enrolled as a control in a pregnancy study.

The chain's CDR3 is CASSFGQGSMNTEAFF. In DNA, the CDR3 is TGTGCCAGCAGTTTCGGACAGGGTAGCATGAACACTGAAGCTTTCTTT. The rearrangement joins TRBV28 to TRBJ1-1, with 8 bases fitting TRBD1. This CDR3 is built from 16 residues. Germline assignment: CDR1 MDHEN and CDR2 SYDVKM. Trimming removed 3 bases from V and 0 bases from J; junction bases left unmatched: 6.